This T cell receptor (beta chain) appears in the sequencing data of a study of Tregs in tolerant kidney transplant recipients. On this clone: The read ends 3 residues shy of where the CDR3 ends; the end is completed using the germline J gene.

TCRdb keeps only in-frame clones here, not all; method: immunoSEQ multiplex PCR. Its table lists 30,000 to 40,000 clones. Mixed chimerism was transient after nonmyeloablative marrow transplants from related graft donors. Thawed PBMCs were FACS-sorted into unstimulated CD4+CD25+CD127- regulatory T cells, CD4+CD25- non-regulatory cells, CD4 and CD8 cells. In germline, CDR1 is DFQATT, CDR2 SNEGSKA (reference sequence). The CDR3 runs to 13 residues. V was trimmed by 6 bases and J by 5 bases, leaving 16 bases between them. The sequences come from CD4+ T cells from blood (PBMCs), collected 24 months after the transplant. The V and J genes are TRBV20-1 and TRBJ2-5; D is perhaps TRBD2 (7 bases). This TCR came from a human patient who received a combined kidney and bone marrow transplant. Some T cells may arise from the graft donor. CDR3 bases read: TGCAGTGCCCCCCGGGGGGCGCGTGAGACC. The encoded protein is CSAPRGARET. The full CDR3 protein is CSAPRGARETQYF.